This T cell receptor (beta chain) was sequenced during a study of cytomegalovirus exposure and HLA in healthy donors. Regarding this clone: Its matching antigen is unknown.

General observations from the study: Indistinguishability led to the exclusion of some V segments, TRBV6-2 and TRBV6-3 included. Researchers reported in a later analysis that a missense DCLRE1C variant was tied to TCR beta V- and J-gene trimming. Within the data, a cluster of highly shared sequence variants was likely a sequencing artifact.

Healthy donors of bone marrow made up the group. The trim removed 3 bases at V and 1 base at J, leaving 6 bases unmatched. Germline V lookup: CDR1 MGHRA, CDR2 YSYEKL. The CDR3 loop spans 15 amino acids. Use of 60 Vbeta and 13 Jbeta primers characterized the PCR. Sequencing was performed with immunoSEQ multiplex PCR; in TCRdb, only in-frame clones are kept and a portion is missing. The repertoire has about 76,000 clones, around 66% of them found once; the top ten carry over 4.5%. The material sequenced was PBMCs. The chain employs TRBV4-1 and TRBJ2-7, with TRBD1 identical over 7 bases. The TCR comes from a man in his 60s in good health and CMV-seropositive. Here the CDR3 DNA reads TGCGCCAGCAGCCATCCCGGGACAGCTTCCTACGAGCAGTACTTC. The encoded protein is CASSHPGTASYEQYF.